Below are 30 T cell receptor beta chains sequenced from a single sample in a study of T cell repertoires in cytomegalovirus infection. TCRdb analysed the reads with MiXCR anew, one entry per CDR3 protein. Counted here are around 900,000 distinct CDR3 sequences, approximately 32% occurring once; the ten biggest clones make up around an eighth. No antigen has been assigned to these receptors. The sample was cultured CD8+ T cells from PBMCs, taken from culture after CMV antigen stimulation. These receptors were collected from a human donor in good health (CMV status not recorded). Some clones in this sample may be carry-over from other donors' samples.

This clonotype has a count of ten or more. In DNA, the CDR3 is TGTGCCAGCAGTTACTCGTCGGACCCTTCGACTGGGGCCAACGTCCTGACTTTC. Translated: CASSYSSDPSTGANVLTF. The chain joins TRBV6-6 to TRBJ2-6, with D uncertain. Trimming pared 0 bases from V and 2 bases from J, leaving 14 bases between. CDR1 is MNHNY and CDR2 is SVGAGI in the germline V gene (reference sequence). The CDR3 consists of 18 residues.

This clonotype was recorded many times. The chain recombines TRBV7-2 with TRBJ2-7, with 10 positions matching TRBD1. The CDR3 is 16 amino acids. Losses at the gene ends were 3 bases for V and 3 bases for J; bases not matched to a gene: 8. Germline V lookup: CDR1 SGHTA, CDR2 FQGNSA. The CDR3 sequence: CASSFAGQGGIYEQYV. In DNA, the CDR3 is TGTGCCAGCAGCTTCGCCGGACAGGGGGGGATCTACGAGCAGTACGTC.

The chain uses TRBV11-2 and TRBJ2-2, with a weak D call TRBD1 (6 bases). CDR3 length: 17 amino acids. The germline V gene has CDR1 SGHAT and CDR2 FQNNGV. V lost 0 bases, J lost 4 bases, and 15 bases lay in between. The CDR3 reads CASSLDSTGAFTGELFF. The CDR3 DNA reads TGTGCCAGCAGCTTAGACTCGACAGGAGCATTCACCGGGGAGCTGTTTTTT.

This chain connects TRBV5-6 to TRBJ2-7; tentatively, D is TRBD2 (5 bases). V lost 4 bases, J lost 0 bases, and 14 bases lay in between. The CDR3 extends over 15 amino acids. CDR1 is SGHDT, CDR2 YYEEEE, per germline. CDR3 coding DNA: TGTGCCAGCAGCCGGGGAGACCGGAGCTCCTACGAGCAGTACGTC. Translated: CASSRGDRSSYEQYV.

The chain joins TRBV7-9 to TRBJ2-1; D possibly corresponds to TRBD1 (5 bases). From germline, CDR1 is SEHNR and CDR2 FQNEAQ (reference sequence). V gave up 3 bases and J gave up 7 bases, with 16 bases separating them. The CDR3 loop spans 15 amino acids. The CDR3 sequence is CASSLIGQDENEQFF. CDR3 nucleotides: TGTGCCAGCAGCTTGATAGGACAAGATGAAAATGAGCAGTTCTTC.

CDR3 residues: CASSKPPGQGVDQPQHF. The CDR3 bases are TGTGCCAGCAGCAAACCCCCGGGACAGGGGGTTGATCAGCCCCAGCATTTT. The rearrangement links TRBV6-6 to TRBJ1-5; 11 bases align to TRBD1. Trimming took 6 bases from V and 5 from J; bases not matched to a gene: 12. CDR3 length equals 17 residues. Germline V gene data show CDR1 as MNHNY and CDR2 as SVGAGI (reference sequence).

Ten or more counts support this clonotype. The rearrangement joins TRBV7-8 to TRBJ2-5; 8 bases fit TRBD2. V trimming: 3 bases; J trimming: 5 bases; junction bases outside the gene matches: 11. This CDR3 has 16 residues. Per germline, CDR1 SGHVS and CDR2 FQNEAQ. The CDR3 reads CASSFQPRGAWETQYF. In DNA, the CDR3 is TGTGCCAGCAGCTTCCAACCGCGGGGGGCCTGGGAGACCCAGTACTTC. Looking up the rest from reference TRBV7-8 and TRBJ2-5 gives the full variable domain: GAGVSQSPRYKVAKRGQDVALRCDPISGHVSLFWYQQALGQGPEFLTYFQNEAQLDKSGLPSDRFFAERPEGSVSTLKIQRTQQEDSAVYLCASSFQPRGAWETQYFGPGTRLLVL.

This clonotype was picked up a small number of times. The rearrangement joins TRBV12-3 or TRBV12-4 to TRBJ2-5; 9 bases line up with TRBD2. V lost 1 base to trimming and J lost 4 bases; unmatched junction nucleotides: 16. The CDR3 is 19 amino acids. The CDR3 here is CASSLGVLAGPPGGETQYF. Here the CDR3 DNA reads TGTGCCAGCAGTTTAGGGGTCCTAGCGGGGCCCCCCGGGGGAGAGACCCAGTACTTC.

The sample holds many counts of this clonotype. The chain uses TRBV7-2 and TRBJ2-1, with no clear D. Trimming removed 1 base at V and 2 bases at J, with 12 bases between. Germline V gives CDR1 SGHTA, CDR2 FQGNSA. The CDR3 spans 16 residues. The CDR3 loop reads CASSLVEAFAYNEQFF. The CDR3 DNA follows: TGTGCCAGCAGCTTAGTCGAGGCCTTCGCCTACAATGAGCAGTTCTTC.

The chain couples TRBV27 to TRBJ2-3, with D unresolved. The CDR3 is 17 residues long. Trimming took off 5 bases at V and 3 bases at J, with 21 bases between the two ends. Germline V gene sequence: CDR1 MNHEY, CDR2 SMNVEV (reference sequence). The CDR3 bases are TGTGCCAGCAGTCCCCAAGCAGGCAGAATTCTAACAGATACGCAGTATTTT. It yields the protein CASSPQAGRILTDTQYF.

Turning to this clonotype: One junction end does not reproduce the germline sequence, and a read error may be involved. The chain links TRBV7-9 to TRBJ1-4; 7 bases match TRBD1. The CDR3 loop spans 15 amino acids. Per the germline V gene, CDR1 is SEHNR and CDR2 is FQNEAQ (reference sequence). CDR3 residues: CASSSIGQDNEELFF. CDR3 coding DNA: TGTGCCAGCAGCTCAATAGGACAGGATAATGAAGAACTGTTTTTT.

The chain joins TRBV4-1 to TRBJ2-7, with a possible D match to TRBD2 (6 bases). The CDR3 runs 15 residues. Germline V lookup: CDR1 MGHRA, CDR2 YSYEKL. V was trimmed by 4 bases and J by 4 bases, leaving 17 bases between them. The CDR3 bases are TGCGCCAGCAGCCCGAGACTAGAAGGTTATTACGAGCAGTACTTC. This encodes CASSPRLEGYYEQYF.

V and J are TRBV27 and TRBJ2-2; perhaps TRBD1 as D (6 bases). The germline V gene encodes CDR1 MNHEY and CDR2 SMNVEV (reference sequence). The CDR3 consists of 14 residues. Trimming pared 6 bases from V and 4 bases from J, leaving 12 bases between. The CDR3 protein is CASRAQGTTGELFF. The DNA of the CDR3 is TGTGCCAGCAGGGCCCAGGGGACCACCGGGGAGCTGTTTTTT.

This clonotype was picked up a small number of times. This rearrangement joins TRBV14 to TRBJ2-1, with a tentative D call TRBD1 (6 bases). The V and J ends lost 4 bases and 4 bases respectively, with 14 bases between them. This CDR3 comprises 15 residues. Germline loops: CDR1 SGHDN, CDR2 FVKESK. CDR3: CASSRIQDSYNEQFF. Written as DNA, the CDR3 is TGTGCCAGCAGCCGGATACAGGACAGTTACAATGAGCAGTTCTTC.

The sample holds a few counts of this clonotype. This rearrangement joins TRBV5-1 to TRBJ2-7, with a weak D call TRBD2 (6 bases). Per germline, CDR1 SGHRS and CDR2 YFSETQ. Between the trimmed V and J ends, which lost 4 bases and 4 bases, there was a span of 15 bases. The length of the CDR3 is 14 residues. CDR3 sequence: CASSMGSGRYEQYF. DNA of the CDR3: TGCGCCAGCAGCATGGGGTCAGGGAGGTACGAGCAGTACTTC.

The rearrangement links TRBV7-9 to TRBJ1-1; D not certain. Trimming removed 0 bases from V and 6 bases from J, with 8 bases in between. CDR3 length: 13 amino acids. Germline lookup yields CDR1 SEHNR and CDR2 FQNEAQ (reference sequence). CDR3 nucleotide sequence: TGTGCCAGCAGCTTAGCAGGGTTCCCTGAAGCTTTCTTT. This codes for CASSLAGFPEAFF. Based on the CDR3 plus reference TRBV7-9 and TRBJ1-1, the full variable domain is DTGVSQNPRHKITKRGQNVTFRCDPISEHNRLYWYRQTLGQGPEFLTYFQNEAQLEKSRLLSDRFSAERPKGSFSTLEIQRTEQGDSAMYLCASSLAGFPEAFFGQGTRLTVV.

This sequence joins TRBV20-1 and TRBJ2-3; D gene uncertain. CDR3 size: 15 residues. Looked up from germline, CDR1 is DFQATT and CDR2 is SNEGSKA (reference sequence). With 5 bases removed from V and 0 bases from J, the gap between germline ends came to 15 bases. DNA of the CDR3: TGCAGTGCTGTTGACCTTTTCTCTAGCACAGATACGCAGTATTTT. It translates to CSAVDLFSSTDTQYF.

V and J are TRBV6-1 and TRBJ2-7, with 7 bases that match TRBD1. The germline V gene has CDR1 MNHNS and CDR2 SASEGT. The V and J ends lost 4 bases and 3 bases, in that order; junction bases with no gene match: 3. The CDR3 has 13 residues. The CDR3 here is CASSGRDSYEQYF. The DNA of the CDR3 is TGTGCCAGCAGTGGTCGGGACAGCTACGAGCAGTACTTC.

CDR3 region: CASSRTGVDYEQYF. The CDR3 nucleotides are TGTGCCAGTAGTCGGACAGGGGTGGACTACGAGCAGTACTTC. The chain carries TRBV19 and TRBJ2-7; 9 bases agree with TRBD1. The CDR3 covers 14 residues. The J segment lost 3 bases and the V segment lost 5 bases, leaving 5 bases of the junction unmatched. CDR1 LNHDA and CDR2 SQIVND come from the germline V gene (reference sequence).

This clonotype was observed a handful of times. The rearrangement uses TRBV19 and TRBJ1-5; D unclear. CDR1 and CDR2 from the germline V gene are LNHDA and SQIVND (reference sequence). Trimming shortened V by 1 base and J by 4 bases, and 8 bases separated the two germline ends. CDR3 length: 14 amino acids. DNA of the CDR3: TGTGCCAGTAGTATAGGGGCCCTAAATCAGCCCCAGCATTTT. As protein: CASSIGALNQPQHF. The entire variable domain, with the rest obtained from reference TRBV19 and TRBJ1-5, is as follows: DGGITQSPKYLFRKEGQNVTLSCEQNLNHDAMYWYRQDPGQGLRLIYYSQIVNDFQKGDIAEGYSVSREKKESFPLTVTSAQKNPTAFYLCASSIGALNQPQHFGDGTRLSIL.

V usage is TRBV12-3 or TRBV12-4 and J usage is TRBJ1-5; D uncertain. Trimming left V 5 bases short and J 11 bases short, with 16 bases between. The CDR3 covers 13 residues. CDR3 bases: TGTGCCAGCAGTCCCCCCGGGATTGGGGCCCAGCATTTT. This encodes CASSPPGIGAQHF.

This clonotype was observed many times. The chain couples TRBV7-6 to TRBJ1-4; D ambiguous. This CDR3 contains 14 residues. The ends were cut back, 5 bases at V and 7 bases at J, with 14 bases in the middle. Germline V gene data show CDR1 as SGHVS and CDR2 as FNYEAQ. The CDR3 region is CASSTGGLTEKLFF. In DNA, the CDR3 is TGTGCCAGCAGCACGGGAGGTTTGACTGAAAAACTGTTTTTT.

This clonotype has at least ten counts. The chain uses TRBV7-6 and TRBJ1-2; 11 bases line up with TRBD1. Germline values: CDR1 SGHVS, CDR2 FNYEAQ. V trimming: 5 bases; J trimming: 6 bases; junction bases outside the gene matches: 8. The CDR3 is 15 amino acids. CDR3 sequence: CASSLRDRGFDGYTF. CDR3 sequence (DNA): TGTGCCAGCAGCCTCCGGGACAGGGGGTTCGATGGCTACACCTTC.

The rearrangement joins TRBV5-6 to TRBJ2-1, with 10 bases identical to TRBD2. V gave up 3 bases and J gave up 8 bases; unmatched junction bases: 8. The CDR3 runs to 15 residues. Germline V gene sequence: CDR1 SGHDT, CDR2 YYEEEE. The CDR3 region is CASSWGTSVGDEQFF. Here the CDR3 DNA reads TGTGCCAGCAGCTGGGGGACTAGCGTTGGCGATGAGCAGTTCTTC.

V usage is TRBV12-5 and J usage is TRBJ1-2, with 10 bases lining up with TRBD1. Germline lookup yields CDR1 LGHNT and CDR2 FRNRAP. V lost 3 bases and J lost 0; bases outside the gene matches: 7. CDR3 length: 17 residues. The CDR3 protein is CASGFGTGANPNYGYTF. In DNA form, the CDR3 reads TGTGCTAGTGGTTTTGGGACAGGGGCCAACCCTAACTATGGCTACACCTTC.

This clonotype was seen only a few times. J is TRBJ1-1 and V is TRBV4-1; the D is unclear. Germline CDR1 reads MGHRA; CDR2 reads YSYEKL. Between the trimmed V and J ends, which lost 1 base and 6 bases, there was a span of 12 bases. The CDR3 is 14 amino acids. The CDR3 DNA reads as TGCGCCAGCAGCCAAGGCAAAGGGTTCGCTGAAGCTTTCTTT. It translates to CASSQGKGFAEAFF.

The chain links TRBV19 to TRBJ2-1; TRBD1 or TRBD2 may be the D gene (5 bases each). V was trimmed by 3 bases and J by 7 bases, leaving 10 bases between them. Germline V gives CDR1 LNHDA, CDR2 SQIVND (reference sequence). The CDR3 runs 13 residues. For the CDR3, the DNA is TGTGCCAGTAGTATCGGGGCAGGGAATGAGCAGTTCTTC. Translation gives CASSIGAGNEQFF.

The chain recombines TRBV12-3 or TRBV12-4 with TRBJ1-1; 7 bases agree with TRBD1. This CDR3 comprises 11 residues. Trimming took 7 bases from V and 7 from J; bases not matched to a gene: 3. The CDR3 DNA is TGTGCCAGCACCGCAGGGGGTGAAGCTTTCTTT. It yields the protein CASTAGGEAFF.

This clonotype occurred a few times. The CDR3 coding sequence is TGTGCCAGCAGTACCCCCGGGACTAGCGGGGGGGCGAGAGAGCAGTACTTC. Residues: CASSTPGTSGGAREQYF. V usage is TRBV6-1 and J usage is TRBJ2-7, with TRBD2 identical over 16 bases. V lost 5 bases to trimming and J lost 7 bases; unmatched junction nucleotides: 11. Germline V gene sequence: CDR1 MNHNS, CDR2 SASEGT. The CDR3 is 17 residues long.

Points on this clonotype: Since a much larger clone is just one base distant, this may be a read error. V usage is TRBV7-2 and J usage is TRBJ1-1, with TRBD1 matching 10 bases. Germline CDR1 and CDR2: SGHTA and FQGNSA. CDR3 length: 17 residues. J was trimmed by 0 bases and V by 5 bases; bases with no gene match: 9. The CDR3 sequence is CASSRPGQGEMNTEAFF. The CDR3 region has the DNA TGTGCCAGCAGCCGCCCTGGACAGGGGGAAATGAACACTGAAGCTTTCTTT.